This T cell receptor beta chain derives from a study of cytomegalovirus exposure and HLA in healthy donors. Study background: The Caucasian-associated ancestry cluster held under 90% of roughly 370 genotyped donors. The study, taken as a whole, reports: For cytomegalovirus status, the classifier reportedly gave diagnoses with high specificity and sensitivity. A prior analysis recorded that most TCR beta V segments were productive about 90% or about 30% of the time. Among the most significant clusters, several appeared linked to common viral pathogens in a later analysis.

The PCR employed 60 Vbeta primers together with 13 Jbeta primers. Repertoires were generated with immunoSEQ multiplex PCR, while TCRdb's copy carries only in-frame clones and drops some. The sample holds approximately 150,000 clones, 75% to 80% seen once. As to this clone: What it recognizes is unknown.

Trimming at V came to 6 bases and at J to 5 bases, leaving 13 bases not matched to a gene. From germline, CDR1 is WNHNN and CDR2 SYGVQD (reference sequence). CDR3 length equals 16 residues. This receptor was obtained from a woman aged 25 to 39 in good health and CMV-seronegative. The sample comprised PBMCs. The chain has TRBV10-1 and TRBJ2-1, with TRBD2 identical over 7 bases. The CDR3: CASSPGGEAGDNEQFF. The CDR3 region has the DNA TGCGCCAGCAGCCCTGGGGGGGAGGCGGGGGACAATGAGCAGTTCTTC.